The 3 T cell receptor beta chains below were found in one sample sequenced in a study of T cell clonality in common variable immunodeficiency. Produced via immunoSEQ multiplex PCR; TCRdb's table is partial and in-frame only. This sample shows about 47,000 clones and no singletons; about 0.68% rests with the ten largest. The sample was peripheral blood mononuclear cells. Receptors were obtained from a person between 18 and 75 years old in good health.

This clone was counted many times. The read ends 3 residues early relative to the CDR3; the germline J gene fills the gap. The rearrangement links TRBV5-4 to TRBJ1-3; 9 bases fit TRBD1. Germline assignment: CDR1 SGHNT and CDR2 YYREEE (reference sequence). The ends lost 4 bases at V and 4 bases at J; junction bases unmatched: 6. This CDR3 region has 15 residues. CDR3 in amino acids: CASSLRTGVGNTIYF. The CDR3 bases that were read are TGTGCCAGCAGCCTCCGGACAGGGGTCGGAAACACC. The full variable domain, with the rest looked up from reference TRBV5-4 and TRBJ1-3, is ETGVTQSPTHLIKTRGQQVTLRCSSQSGHNTVSWYQQALGQGPQFIFQYYREEENGRGNFPPRFSGLQFPNYSSELNVNALELDDSALYLCASSLRTGVGNTIYFGEGSWLTVV.

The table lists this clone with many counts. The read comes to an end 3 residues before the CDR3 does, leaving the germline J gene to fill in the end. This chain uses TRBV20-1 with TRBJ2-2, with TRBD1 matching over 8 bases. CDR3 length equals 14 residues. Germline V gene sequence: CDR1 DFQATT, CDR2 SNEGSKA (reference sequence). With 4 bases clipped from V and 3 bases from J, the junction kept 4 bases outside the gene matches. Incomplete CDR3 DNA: TGCAGTGCTAAACAGGGGGTGGACACCGGGGAG. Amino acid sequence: CSAKQGVDTGE. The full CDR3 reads CSAKQGVDTGELFF.

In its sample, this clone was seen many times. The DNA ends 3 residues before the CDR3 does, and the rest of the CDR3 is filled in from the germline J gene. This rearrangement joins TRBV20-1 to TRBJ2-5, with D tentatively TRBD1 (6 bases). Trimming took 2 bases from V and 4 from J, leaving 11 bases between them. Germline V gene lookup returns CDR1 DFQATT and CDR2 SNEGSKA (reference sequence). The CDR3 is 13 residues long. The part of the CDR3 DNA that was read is TGCAGTGCTAGACCAGGGGTAGGAGAGACC. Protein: CSARPGVGET. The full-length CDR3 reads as CSARPGVGETQYF.